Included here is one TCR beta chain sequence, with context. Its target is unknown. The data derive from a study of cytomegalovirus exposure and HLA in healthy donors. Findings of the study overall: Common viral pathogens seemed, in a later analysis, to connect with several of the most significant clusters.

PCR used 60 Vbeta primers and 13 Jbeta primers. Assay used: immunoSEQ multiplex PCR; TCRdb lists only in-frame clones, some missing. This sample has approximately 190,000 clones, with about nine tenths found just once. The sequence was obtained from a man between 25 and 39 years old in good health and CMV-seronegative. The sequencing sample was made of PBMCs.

Here the CDR3 reads CASSPEGLAGANVLTF. As DNA, the CDR3 is TGCGCCAGCAGCCCGGAGGGGTTAGCTGGGGCCAACGTCCTGACTTTC. The gene calls are TRBV5-1 and TRBJ2-6; D may be TRBD2 (6 bases). The CDR3 extends over 16 amino acids. V shed 4 bases and J shed 2 bases, with 13 bases lying between them. Looked up from germline, CDR1 is SGHRS and CDR2 is YFSETQ.